These 30 T cell receptor beta chains were sequenced from one sample in a study of T cell responses to AZD1222 COVID-19 vaccine. The assay was immunoSEQ multiplex PCR, and TCRdb's table has in-frame clones only and misses some. The data show 170,000 or so clones, less than 95% seen once. Source: peripheral blood, taken on day 0 of AZD1222 vaccination. All receptors come from an adult in good health.

The gene calls are TRBV21-1 and TRBJ1-1. TRBV21-1 is a known pseudogene. The CDR3 loop spans 18 amino acids. The DNA for the CDR3 is TGTGCCAGCAGCAAATACGTTCGGCCAGCCAACTGTGGGGCTGAAGCTTTCTTT. As protein: CASSKYVRPANCGAEAFF.

The chain recombines TRBV7-2 with TRBJ1-2; a possible D gene is TRBD1 (5 bases). CDR1 is SGHTA, CDR2 FQGNSA, per germline. The CDR3 consists of 14 residues. Trimming pared 2 bases from V and 4 bases from J, leaving 11 bases between. Here the CDR3 reads CASSLMGQVYGYTF. The CDR3 bases are TGTGCCAGCAGCTTAATGGGGCAAGTCTATGGCTACACCTTC.

This sequence joins TRBV12-5 and TRBJ1-5; D is uncertain. Germline assignment: CDR1 LGHNT and CDR2 FRNRAP. V was pared by 3 bases and J by 9 bases, with 9 bases between. This CDR3 has 12 residues. The CDR3 protein is CASGFSGRPQHF. CDR3 nucleotides: TGTGCTAGTGGTTTTAGCGGGAGGCCCCAGCATTTT.

The rearrangement links TRBV7-2 to TRBJ2-7; TRBD1 agrees at 8 bases. CDR3 size: 14 residues. V dropped 5 bases and J dropped 6; count of bases not matched to a gene: 9. Germline CDR1 SGHTA, CDR2 FQGNSA. The CDR3 region has the DNA TGTGCCAGCAGCCCTATCCAGGGGGCCGCCGAGCAGTACTTC. It specifies CASSPIQGAAEQYF. The variable domain in full, completed from reference TRBV7-2 and TRBJ2-7, reads GAGVSQSPSNKVTEKGKDVELRCDPISGHTALYWYRQSLGQGLEFLIYFQGNSAPDKSGLPSDRFSAERTGGSVSTLTIQRTQQEDSAVYLCASSPIQGAAEQYFGPGTRLTVT.

This clone has a single count. The chain employs TRBV11-2 and TRBJ2-7; the D gene could be TRBD1 or TRBD2 (5 bases each). The V end was cut by 2 bases, the J end by 3 bases, with 14 bases between. The CDR3 length is 15 residues. CDR1 is SGHAT, CDR2 FQNNGV, per germline. CDR3: CASSLSRGAFYEQYF. The CDR3 DNA is TGTGCCAGCAGCTTAAGCCGGGGCGCGTTCTACGAGCAGTACTTC.

The chain has TRBV9 and TRBJ2-1; tentative D call: TRBD1 (6 bases). Germline V gene data show CDR1 as SGDLS and CDR2 as YYNGEE. V shed 4 bases and J shed 0 bases, with 11 bases lying between them. This CDR3 is 15 amino acids long. The CDR3 DNA reads as TGTGCCAGCAGCTGGGACACAAACTCCTACAATGAGCAGTTCTTC. It codes for CASSWDTNSYNEQFF. The full variable domain, completed using reference TRBV9 and TRBJ2-1, is DSGVTQTPKHLITATGQRVTLRCSPRSGDLSVYWYQQSLDQGLQFLIQYYNGEERAKGNILERFSAQQFPDLHSELNLSSLELGDSALYFCASSWDTNSYNEQFFGPGTRLTVL.

The V and J genes are TRBV7-6 and TRBJ2-5; TRBD2 matches at 14 bases. Germline V gives CDR1 SGHVS, CDR2 FNYEAQ. Trimming at V came to 5 bases and at J to 2 bases, leaving 4 bases not matched to a gene. CDR3 size: 16 residues. CDR3 protein: CASSLGTSGRQETQYF. DNA of the CDR3: TGTGCCAGCAGCCTTGGGACTAGCGGGAGACAAGAGACCCAGTACTTC.

J is TRBJ1-5 and V is TRBV5-1; 10 bases align to TRBD1. V was pared by 5 bases and J by 7 bases, with 9 bases of the junction left unmatched. The CDR3 has 15 residues. Germline values: CDR1 SGHRS, CDR2 YFSETQ. For the CDR3, the DNA is TGCGCCAGCAGGACCGGGACAGGGGAGGGACAGCCCCAGCATTTT. Amino acid sequence: CASRTGTGEGQPQHF.

The chain employs TRBV12-5 and TRBJ1-1; D gene ambiguous. The CDR3 totals 12 residues. Per the germline V gene, CDR1 is LGHNT and CDR2 is FRNRAP. V gave up 6 bases and J gave up 7 bases, with 12 bases separating them. The CDR3 DNA sequence: TGTGCTAGTGGCCCCGGGCGCGATGAAGCTTTCTTT. Amino acids: CASGPGRDEAFF.

The count of this clone is one. The rearrangement uses TRBV18 and TRBJ1-1; 8 nucleotides line up with TRBD1. This CDR3 spans 15 amino acids. The germline gives CDR1 KGHSH, CDR2 LQKENI. The V segment lost 4 bases and the J segment 5 bases; nucleotides outside the gene matches: 9. The CDR3 loop is CASSRYKDRETEAFF. The CDR3 bases are TGTGCCAGCTCACGTTATAAGGACAGGGAGACTGAAGCTTTCTTT. Full variable domain (outside the CDR3, taken from reference TRBV18 and TRBJ1-1): NAGVMQNPRHLVRRRGQEARLRCSPMKGHSHVYWYRQLPEEGLKFMVYLQKENIIDESGMPKERFSAEFPKEGPSILRIQQVVRGDSAAYFCASSRYKDRETEAFFGQGTRLTVV.

This chain links TRBV19 with TRBJ1-3, with a tentative D call TRBD1 (5 bases). V shed 3 bases and J shed 2 bases, with 14 bases lying between them. CDR1 is LNHDA and CDR2 is SQIVND in the germline V gene (reference sequence). This CDR3 is 16 amino acids long. CDR3 coding DNA: TGTGCCAGTAGTATTGTGGGGGACCTCGCTGGAAACACCATATATTTT. Its translation: CASSIVGDLAGNTIYF. The full variable domain, in which reference TRBV19 and TRBJ1-3 provide the parts outside the CDR3, is DGGITQSPKYLFRKEGQNVTLSCEQNLNHDAMYWYRQDPGQGLRLIYYSQIVNDFQKGDIAEGYSVSREKKESFPLTVTSAQKNPTAFYLCASSIVGDLAGNTIYFGEGSWLTVV.

The rearrangement links TRBV23-1 to TRBJ1-4; 12 nucleotides agree with TRBD1. TRBV23-1 is classed as an ORF, of uncertain function. This CDR3 has 19 residues. V lost 0 bases, J lost 8 bases, and 13 bases stayed unmatched. CDR3 loop: CASSQSLARTGTGGEKLFF. CDR3 DNA sequence: TGCGCCAGCAGTCAATCGTTGGCCCGTACCGGGACAGGGGGCGAAAAACTGTTTTTT.

Here the CDR3 reads CASSSDVGNTIYF. DNA of the CDR3: TGCGCCAGCAGCTCAGACGTCGGAAACACCATATATTTT. The V and J genes are TRBV5-1 and TRBJ1-3; D is unclear. With 3 bases removed from V and 4 bases from J, the gap between germline ends came to 8 bases. From germline, CDR1 is SGHRS and CDR2 YFSETQ. The length of the CDR3 is 13 residues.

This clone was seen a single time. V gene TRBV2 combines with J gene TRBJ2-3, with 9 bases that match TRBD2. The CDR3 sequence is 17 residues long. V gave up 10 bases and J gave up 0 bases; unmatched junction bases: 14. Germline V lookup: CDR1 SNHLY, CDR2 FYNNEI. The CDR3 nucleotides read TGTGCCACCATCGAGGAAAGACTAGCGGATAGCACAGATACGCAGTATTTT. Encoded protein: CATIEERLADSTDTQYF.

V is TRBV6-5 and J is TRBJ2-5; 8 bases agree with TRBD2. This CDR3 contains 13 residues. V was clipped by 6 bases and J by 3 bases; unmatched bases: 3. The germline V gene encodes CDR1 MNHEY and CDR2 SVGAGI. CDR3 residues: CASRVSGKETQYF. In DNA, the CDR3 is TGTGCCAGCAGAGTTAGCGGGAAAGAGACCCAGTACTTC.

The sample holds a few counts of this clone. The chain uses TRBV2 and TRBJ1-2; tentative D call: TRBD1 (5 bases). The CDR3 loop spans 13 amino acids. V dropped 3 bases and J dropped 4 bases, with 9 bases sitting between them. Germline CDR1 SNHLY, CDR2 FYNNEI. The CDR3: CASSDRAGYGYTF. CDR3 DNA sequence: TGTGCCAGCAGTGACAGGGCGGGCTATGGCTACACCTTC.

V gene TRBV6-2 or TRBV6-3 combines with J gene TRBJ2-1; 8 bases line up with TRBD1. The V segment lost 5 bases and the J segment 0 bases; nucleotides outside the gene matches: 3. Germline CDR1 MNHEY, CDR2 SVGEGT. The CDR3 covers 15 residues. The CDR3 coding sequence is TGTGCCAGCAGTCTCACAGGGGGCTCCTACAATGAGCAGTTCTTC. It is translated as CASSLTGGSYNEQFF.

Only one count was recorded for this clone. The chain joins TRBV11-2 to TRBJ2-3; no clear D gene. Trimming took off 3 bases at V and 1 base at J, with 11 bases between the two ends. The CDR3 contains 15 residues. The germline V gene encodes CDR1 SGHAT and CDR2 FQNNGV. CDR3 nucleotide sequence: TGTGCCAGCAGCTTCAGCCGGGTTCGCACAGATACGCAGTATTTT. It specifies CASSFSRVRTDTQYF.

The V call is TRBV28, the J call TRBJ2-1; D possibly corresponds to TRBD2 (5 bases). Germline CDR1 is MDHEN and CDR2 is SYDVKM. The CDR3 loop spans 10 amino acids. Trimming took off 6 bases at V and 10 bases at J, with 7 bases between the two ends. CDR3 in DNA: TGTGCCAGCAGCTGGGAGGAGCAGTTCTTC. Its translation is CASSWEEQFF.

The chain joins TRBV27 to TRBJ2-1, with D tentatively TRBD2 (7 bases). CDR1 and CDR2 (germline): MNHEY, SMNVEV (reference sequence). Trimming stripped 5 bases from V and 5 bases from J, with 16 bases between. The CDR3 length is 15 residues. CDR3 region: CASSLQWGGNNEQFF. CDR3 bases: TGTGCCAGCAGTCTACAGTGGGGGGGCAACAATGAGCAGTTCTTC.

A single count supports this clone. The CDR3 nucleotides are TGCGCCAGCAGTACCCAGGGGCAATCCTACGAGCAGTACTTC. It translates to CASSTQGQSYEQYF. The rearrangement links TRBV10-2 to TRBJ2-7, with D maybe TRBD1 (6 bases). The CDR3 consists of 14 residues. Germline lookup yields CDR1 WSHSY and CDR2 SAAADI. The V and J ends lost 5 bases and 1 base respectively, with 12 bases between them.

CDR3 protein: CASSITLDSYEQYF. CDR3 coding DNA: TGTGCCAGCAGTATTACACTGGACAGCTACGAGCAGTACTTC. The V call is TRBV6-5, the J call TRBJ2-7, with D possibly TRBD1 on 6 matching bases. Germline V CDR1 and CDR2: MNHEY, SVGAGI. The CDR3 is made up of 14 amino acids. The V and J ends lost 5 bases and 3 bases respectively, with 14 bases between them.

The chain couples TRBV27 to TRBJ1-1; 9 bases fit TRBD1. Germline assignment: CDR1 MNHEY and CDR2 SMNVEV (reference sequence). V gave up 3 bases and J gave up 4 bases; unmatched junction bases: 3. This CDR3 spans 14 amino acids. CDR3 residues: CASSFGTGLTEAFF. The CDR3, as DNA: TGTGCCAGCAGTTTTGGGACAGGGCTCACTGAAGCTTTCTTT.

The rearrangement links TRBV4-2 to TRBJ1-2; D unresolved. The CDR3 spans 13 residues. The germline V and J ends were trimmed by 0 bases and 10 bases, with 12 bases remaining between them. Germline CDR1 LGHNA, CDR2 YNFKEQ. For the CDR3, the DNA is TGTGCCAGCAGCCAAGATAGGATGGAACACTACACCTTC. Amino acids: CASSQDRMEHYTF.

The V gene is TRBV7-9, the J gene TRBJ2-5; 14 bases line up with TRBD2. The germline gives CDR1 SEHNR, CDR2 FQNEAQ (reference sequence). With V trimmed by 10 bases and J by 4 bases, 8 bases remained unmatched. This CDR3 is 15 amino acids long. The DNA for the CDR3 is TGTGCCACCTCGACTAGCGGGGGGGCCCTAGAGACCCAGTACTTC. This translates into CATSTSGGALETQYF.

This clone is a singleton in its sample. The chain employs TRBV4-2 and TRBJ2-7; 7 positions match TRBD1. Germline-derived CDR1 and CDR2 are LGHNA and YNFKEQ. This CDR3 has 19 residues. V lost 4 bases and J lost 1; bases outside the gene matches: 19. CDR3 residues: CASSRNTGESYDKSYEQYF. The CDR3 bases are TGTGCCAGCAGCCGAAACACAGGGGAATCCTACGATAAATCCTACGAGCAGTACTTC.

This clone was picked up one time. The chain is built from TRBV7-6 and TRBJ2-3; D may be TRBD1 (6 bases). The CDR3 has 17 amino acids. V gave up 3 bases and J gave up 3 bases, with 19 bases separating them. CDR1 and CDR2 (germline): SGHVS, FNYEAQ. The CDR3 DNA follows: TGTGCCAGCAGCTTGAAAGCCGGGACACGGGCGACAGATACGCAGTATTTT. The encoded protein is CASSLKAGTRATDTQYF.

There are a few counts of this clone. V gene TRBV7-3 combines with J gene TRBJ1-6, with TRBD1 as a possible D gene (6 bases). This CDR3 contains 16 residues. Trimming stripped 5 bases from V and 7 bases from J, with 18 bases between. The germline V gene encodes CDR1 SGHTA and CDR2 FQGTGA. The CDR3 loop is CASSPAWGAGNSPLHF. DNA of the CDR3: TGTGCCAGCAGCCCGGCGTGGGGGGCAGGGAATTCACCCCTCCACTTT.

In the case of this clone: One junction end does not reproduce the germline sequence, and a read error may be involved. The chain combines TRBV20-1 with TRBJ1-2, with unresolved D. The CDR3 has 9 amino acids. Per the germline V gene, CDR1 is DFQATT and CDR2 is SNEGSKA (reference sequence). CDR3 region: CSARPRLAF. The CDR3 region has the DNA TGCAGTGCCCGGCCCCGACTAGCCTTC.

The chain employs TRBV7-9 and TRBJ1-4; D not resolved. V lost 6 bases and J lost 4, with 12 bases in between. The length of the CDR3 is 14 residues. The germline CDR1 and CDR2 sequences are SEHNR and FQNEAQ (reference sequence). CDR3 sequence reads: CASRGQSYNEKLFF. The CDR3 DNA reads TGTGCCAGCAGGGGCCAGTCTTATAATGAAAAACTGTTTTTT.